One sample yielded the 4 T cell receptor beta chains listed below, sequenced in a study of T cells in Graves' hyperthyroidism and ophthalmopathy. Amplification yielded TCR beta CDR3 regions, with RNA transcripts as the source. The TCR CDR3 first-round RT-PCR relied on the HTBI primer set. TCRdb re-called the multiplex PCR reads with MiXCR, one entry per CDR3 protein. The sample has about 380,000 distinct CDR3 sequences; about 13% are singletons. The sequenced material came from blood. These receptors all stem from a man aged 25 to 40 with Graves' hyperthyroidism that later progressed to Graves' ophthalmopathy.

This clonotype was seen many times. The CDR3 coding sequence is TGCGCCAGCAGCTTCGGGACGAAGGGCACTGAAGCTTTCTTT. It codes for CASSFGTKGTEAFF. The chain is built from TRBV5-1 and TRBJ1-1, with a possible D match to TRBD1 (5 bases). CDR3 length: 14 residues. The V end lost 2 bases, the J end lost 4 bases, and 12 bases lay between the germline ends. Germline lookup yields CDR1 SGHRS and CDR2 YFSETQ.

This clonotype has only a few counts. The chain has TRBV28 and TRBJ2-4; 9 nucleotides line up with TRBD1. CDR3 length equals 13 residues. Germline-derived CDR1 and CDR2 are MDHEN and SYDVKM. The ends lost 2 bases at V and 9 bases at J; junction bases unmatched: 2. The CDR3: CASSLRQGVIQYF. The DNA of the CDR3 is TGTGCCAGCAGTTTAAGACAGGGGGTCATTCAGTACTTC.

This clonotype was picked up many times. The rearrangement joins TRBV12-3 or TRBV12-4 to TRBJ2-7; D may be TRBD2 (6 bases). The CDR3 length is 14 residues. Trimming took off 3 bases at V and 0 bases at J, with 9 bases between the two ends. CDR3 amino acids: CASSFLGSSYEQYF. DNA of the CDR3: TGTGCCAGCAGTTTCCTCGGGAGCTCCTACGAGCAGTACTTC.

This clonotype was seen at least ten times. The CDR3 protein is CASSVTPGQGTGDYEQYF. The CDR3 DNA reads as TGTGCCAGCAGCGTAACCCCCGGACAGGGAACCGGAGACTACGAGCAGTACTTC. The rearrangement links TRBV11-2 to TRBJ2-7, with TRBD1 matching over 8 bases. Germline trimming cut 5 bases from V and 3 bases from J; bases unmatched to any gene: 18. Germline V gene data show CDR1 as SGHAT and CDR2 as FQNNGV. The CDR3 is made up of 18 amino acids.